This T cell receptor (beta chain) was identified during a study of blood T cell repertoires in COVID-19. Study as a whole: Acute and convalescent COVID-19 samples came from the United States, Italy and Spain. Nucleic acid was either cDNA or gDNA, and it came from T cells, B-cell-depleted T cells, or PBMCs.

In the authors' workflow: Amplification of reference gene primers provided the estimated nucleated cell counts. Profiling relied on immunoSEQ multiplex PCR, and the TCRdb table lists in-frame clones only, not all of them. Clonal size and the V and J genes are those of that table, whereas D and trimming came from the DNA. The profile shows around 86,000 clones, roughly 80% of them singletons. V lost 5 bases and J 4 bases, leaving 17 bases between the germline ends. CDR1 MNHEY and CDR2 SMNVEV come from the germline V gene (reference sequence). This CDR3 contains 15 residues. This TCR came from a human donor in a cohort sampled during active COVID-19. Sequencing was done on a sample of peripheral blood. The chain carries TRBV27 and TRBJ1-2, with D possibly matching TRBD1 (6 bases). The CDR3 is CASSPGWTAVYGYTF. The CDR3 DNA reads as TGTGCCAGCAGTCCTGGATGGACAGCCGTCTATGGCTACACCTTC.